The rows below give T cell receptor beta chains drawn from one sample of a study of human T cells and chemical hapten exposure. TCRdb reanalysed the RACE reads using MiXCR and keeps one entry per CDR3 protein. The table records fewer than 100,000 distinct CDR3 sequences, about 9.2% of them present only once. Sequenced: whole blood. These receptor sequences come from a female donor in good health. Some clones in this sample may be carry-over from other donors' samples. The CDR3 runs from the conserved cysteine through the conserved F or W. A D gene is named only where the DNA matches it firmly. Some rows mark clone size as missing; the rest say once, few, many or name a class of expanded clone.

NA	TRBD1	TRBV9	TRBJ2-2	CASSPRTGEVTGELFF	TGTGCCAGCAGCCCCCGGACAGGGGAGGTCACCGGGGAGCTGTTTTTT
few	NA	TRBV6-1	TRBJ1-1	CASFGGHSGTEAFF	TGTGCCAGCTTCGGGGGGCACTCGGGGACTGAAGCTTTCTTT
few	NA	TRBV20-1	TRBJ1-1	CSARAPAMNTEAFF	TGCAGTGCTAGAGCTCCGGCTATGAACACTGAAGCTTTCTTT
few	NA	TRBV2	TRBJ1-1	CASSWDGMNTEAFF	TGTGCCAGCAGCTGGGATGGGATGAACACTGAAGCTTTCTTT
many	TRBD2	TRBV2	TRBJ2-3	CASSKIQAGAYTDTQYF	TGTGCCAGCAGTAAAATACAAGCGGGGGCATACACAGATACGCAGTATTTT
NA	NA	TRBV4-3	TRBJ1-2	CASSQDIRSNLYGYTF	TGCGCCAGCAGCCAAGATATTCGCTCCAACCTCTATGGCTACACCTTC
few	NA	TRBV7-6	TRBJ2-2	CASSPPRPGELFF	TGTGCCAGCAGCCCCCCCCGGCCCGGGGAGCTGTTTTTT
many	NA	TRBV28	TRBJ1-1	CASTDSGFFTEAFF	TGTGCCAGCACGGACAGCGGATTCTTCACTGAAGCTTTCTTT
few	NA	TRBV20-1	TRBJ1-6	CSARGLRTGSPLHF	TGCAGTGCTAGGGGACTTCGAACGGGTTCACCCCTCCACTTT
NA	TRBD2	TRBV4-3	TRBJ2-1	CASSQSPRGLAERLYNEQFF	TGCGCCAGCAGCCAATCCCCCCGAGGACTAGCGGAACGGTTGTACAATGAGCAGTTCTTC
many	NA	TRBV2	TRBJ2-5	CASSEGRYQETQYF	TGTGCCAGCAGTGAAGGGAGGTACCAAGAGACCCAGTACTTC
many	NA	TRBV5-1	TRBJ1-6	CASSLEGAIYNSPLHF	TGCGCCAGCAGCTTGGAAGGGGCCATCTATAATTCACCCCTCCACTTT
NA	TRBD1	TRBV19	TRBJ1-5	CASSISGGVQPQHF	TGTGCCAGTAGTATCTCAGGGGGTGTTCAGCCCCAGCATTTT
NA	NA	TRBV6-6	TRBJ1-1	CASSWGGDPTEAFF	TGTGCCAGCAGTTGGGGGGGCGATCCTACTGAAGCTTTCTTT
NA	NA	TRBV5-5	TRBJ2-3	CASSQRVSTDTQYF	TGTGCCAGCAGCCAACGGGTTAGCACAGATACGCAGTATTTT
once	TRBD2	TRBV7-9	TRBJ2-3	CASSFSRLAPDTQYF	TGTGCCAGCAGCTTTTCAAGACTAGCGCCAGATACGCAGTATTTT
NA	NA	TRBV7-2	TRBJ1-1	CASNPWGTAHGNTEAFF	TGTGCCAGCAACCCGTGGGGGACCGCACACGGGAACACTGAAGCTTTCTTT
many	NA	TRBV10-3	TRBJ2-6	CAISVEDGRANVLTF	TGTGCCATCAGTGTTGAGGATGGGAGGGCCAACGTCCTGACTTTC
NA	NA	TRBV4-3	TRBJ2-1	CASNQTGLEQFF	TGCGCCAGCAACCAAACAGGGTTAGAGCAGTTCTTC
few	NA	TRBV5-4	TRBJ2-1	CASSLGAGYSEQFF	TGTGCCAGCAGCTTGGGGGCGGGTTATAGTGAGCAGTTCTTC
many	NA	TRBV5-4	TRBJ2-2	CASRRVTGELFF	TGTGCCAGCAGGAGGGTCACCGGGGAGCTGTTTTTT
many	NA	TRBV6-2/TRBV6-3	TRBJ2-3	CASRTTAAFTDTQYF	TGTGCCAGCAGAACGACAGCAGCCTTCACAGATACGCAGTATTTT
few	NA	TRBV5-1	TRBJ1-1	CASSGTGFGEAFF	TGCGCCAGCAGCGGAACAGGTTTCGGTGAAGCTTTCTTT
few	NA	TRBV7-9	TRBJ1-2	CASSLAGAQEGYTF	TGTGCCAGCAGCTTAGCAGGGGCGCAGGAAGGCTACACCTTC
few	NA	TRBV5-5	TRBJ1-4	CASSFSLEGSNEKLFF	TGTGCCAGCAGCTTCAGTCTGGAGGGGAGTAATGAAAAACTGTTTTTT
few	NA	TRBV6-6	TRBJ1-3	CASTTSIFPGGNTIYF	TGTGCCAGCACCACGTCAATTTTTCCGGGTGGAAACACCATATATTTT
many	NA	TRBV6-5	TRBJ1-2	CATATADGYTF	TGTGCCACTGCGACAGCCGATGGCTACACCTTC
few	TRBD2	TRBV7-2	TRBJ2-1	CASTPGLASYNEQFF	TGTGCCAGCACCCCCGGACTAGCTTCCTACAATGAGCAGTTCTTC
NA	NA	TRBV6-1	TRBJ2-1	CASSQKGGQLYNEQFF	TGTGCCAGCAGCCAAAAGGGGGGACAGTTATACAATGAGCAGTTCTTC
NA	NA	TRBV27	TRBJ2-7	CASSVLGGLHEQYF	TGTGCCAGCAGTGTACTAGGGGGGCTTCACGAGCAGTACTTC
few	TRBD1	TRBV5-1	TRBJ1-1	CASSPGTGGSYTEAFF	TGCGCCAGCAGCCCCGGGACAGGGGGCTCTTACACTGAAGCTTTCTTT
NA	NA	TRBV19	TRBJ2-2	CASSFRDSSPGELFF	TGTGCCAGTAGTTTCCGGGATTCATCTCCCGGGGAGCTGTTTTTT
NA	TRBD1	TRBV25-1	TRBJ2-7	CASSDPRRAGGYEQYF	TGTGCCAGCAGTGACCCTCGACGGGCAGGGGGCTACGAGCAGTACTTC
many	NA	TRBV6-2/TRBV6-3	TRBJ2-3	CASSRGQGTRTYTDTQYF	TGTGCCAGCAGTCGCGGACAGGGGACTAGGACCTACACAGATACGCAGTATTTT
few	NA	TRBV7-8	TRBJ1-1	CASSLTDRSEAFF	TGTGCCAGCAGCTTGACCGACAGGAGTGAAGCTTTCTTT
many	NA	TRBV5-5	TRBJ1-2	CASSLQGRSNYGYTF	TGTGCCAGCAGCTTGCAGGGACGGTCTAACTATGGCTACACCTTC
many	TRBD1	TRBV12-3/TRBV12-4	TRBJ1-4	CASSLGQGAFEEKLFF	TGTGCCAGCAGTTTAGGACAGGGGGCCTTCGAAGAAAAACTGTTTTTT
NA	NA	TRBV7-2	TRBJ2-1	CASSPGRRIGHEQFF	TGTGCCAGCAGCCCGGGACGGAGAATAGGGCATGAGCAGTTCTTC
few	NA	TRBV14	TRBJ1-1	CASSQDGRWIAEAFF	TGTGCCAGCAGCCAAGATGGACGTTGGATCGCTGAAGCTTTCTTT
many	NA	TRBV9	TRBJ2-7	CASSTRTYTYEQYF	TGTGCCAGCAGCACCCGGACGTATACCTACGAGCAGTACTTC
many	TRBD2	TRBV28	TRBJ2-7	CASSPKTSGGTAYEQYF	TGTGCCAGCAGTCCTAAGACTAGCGGGGGGACAGCCTACGAGCAGTACTTC
few	NA	TRBV25-1	TRBJ2-2	CASRLEDRNTGELFF	TGTGCCAGCAGGTTGGAAGACAGGAACACCGGGGAGCTGTTTTTT
few	NA	TRBV28	TRBJ1-1	CASSWSRNTEAFF	TGTGCCAGCAGTTGGTCCCGGAACACTGAAGCTTTCTTT
many	NA	TRBV20-1	TRBJ1-4	CSAREGGMGKLFF	TGCAGTGCTAGAGAGGGGGGAATGGGAAAACTGTTTTTT
few	TRBD1	TRBV30	TRBJ2-3	CAGEGQGIGDTQYF	TGTGCCGGAGAGGGACAGGGCATAGGAGATACGCAGTATTTT
many	NA	TRBV5-1	TRBJ1-1	CASSLQGGRTEAFF	TGCGCCAGCAGCTTACAGGGAGGGAGAACTGAAGCTTTCTTT
many	NA	TRBV5-1	TRBJ2-1	CASSPDLWFSYNEQFF	TGCGCCAGCAGCCCCGACCTCTGGTTTTCCTACAATGAGCAGTTCTTC
many	NA	TRBV28	TRBJ2-2	CASSFPGAGGKGELFF	TGTGCCAGCAGTTTCCCCGGCGCAGGAGGAAAGGGGGAGCTGTTTTTT
few	NA	TRBV29-1	TRBJ2-5	CSVLDPETQYF	TGCAGCGTTTTAGATCCGGAGACCCAGTACTTC
NA	NA	TRBV7-9	TRBJ2-2	CASTPQVTGELFF	TGTGCCAGCACCCCCCAGGTGACCGGGGAGCTGTTTTTT
few	NA	TRBV7-9	TRBJ1-4	CASVGPNNEKLFF	TGTGCCAGCGTTGGTCCGAATAATGAAAAACTGTTTTTT
many	NA	TRBV13	TRBJ2-7	CASTLRGAGTYEQYF	TGTGCCAGCACCCTAAGGGGGGCAGGGACCTACGAGCAGTACTTC
NA	NA	TRBV6-6	TRBJ1-4	CASSQQCNEKLFF	TGTGCCAGCAGTCAACAGTGTAATGAAAAACTGTTTTTT
NA	NA	TRBV15	TRBJ2-1	CATSRGQTSSNEQFF	TGTGCCACCAGCAGAGGACAAACTAGTTCCAATGAGCAGTTCTTC
NA	TRBD1	TRBV7-3	TRBJ1-5	CASSSTGGGFQPQHF	TGTGCCAGCAGCTCGACAGGGGGCGGTTTTCAGCCCCAGCATTTT
NA	NA	TRBV5-1	TRBJ2-5	CASSFRGGDQETQYF	TGCGCCAGCAGCTTCCGCGGTGGGGACCAAGAGACCCAGTACTTC
few	NA	TRBV7-8	TRBJ2-1	CASSLVSLSSYNEQFF	TGTGCCAGCAGCTTAGTCTCGCTAAGCTCCTACAATGAGCAGTTCTTC
many	TRBD1	TRBV7-2	TRBJ2-7	CASSKRTGDEQYF	TGTGCCAGCAGCAAGCGAACAGGGGACGAGCAGTACTTC